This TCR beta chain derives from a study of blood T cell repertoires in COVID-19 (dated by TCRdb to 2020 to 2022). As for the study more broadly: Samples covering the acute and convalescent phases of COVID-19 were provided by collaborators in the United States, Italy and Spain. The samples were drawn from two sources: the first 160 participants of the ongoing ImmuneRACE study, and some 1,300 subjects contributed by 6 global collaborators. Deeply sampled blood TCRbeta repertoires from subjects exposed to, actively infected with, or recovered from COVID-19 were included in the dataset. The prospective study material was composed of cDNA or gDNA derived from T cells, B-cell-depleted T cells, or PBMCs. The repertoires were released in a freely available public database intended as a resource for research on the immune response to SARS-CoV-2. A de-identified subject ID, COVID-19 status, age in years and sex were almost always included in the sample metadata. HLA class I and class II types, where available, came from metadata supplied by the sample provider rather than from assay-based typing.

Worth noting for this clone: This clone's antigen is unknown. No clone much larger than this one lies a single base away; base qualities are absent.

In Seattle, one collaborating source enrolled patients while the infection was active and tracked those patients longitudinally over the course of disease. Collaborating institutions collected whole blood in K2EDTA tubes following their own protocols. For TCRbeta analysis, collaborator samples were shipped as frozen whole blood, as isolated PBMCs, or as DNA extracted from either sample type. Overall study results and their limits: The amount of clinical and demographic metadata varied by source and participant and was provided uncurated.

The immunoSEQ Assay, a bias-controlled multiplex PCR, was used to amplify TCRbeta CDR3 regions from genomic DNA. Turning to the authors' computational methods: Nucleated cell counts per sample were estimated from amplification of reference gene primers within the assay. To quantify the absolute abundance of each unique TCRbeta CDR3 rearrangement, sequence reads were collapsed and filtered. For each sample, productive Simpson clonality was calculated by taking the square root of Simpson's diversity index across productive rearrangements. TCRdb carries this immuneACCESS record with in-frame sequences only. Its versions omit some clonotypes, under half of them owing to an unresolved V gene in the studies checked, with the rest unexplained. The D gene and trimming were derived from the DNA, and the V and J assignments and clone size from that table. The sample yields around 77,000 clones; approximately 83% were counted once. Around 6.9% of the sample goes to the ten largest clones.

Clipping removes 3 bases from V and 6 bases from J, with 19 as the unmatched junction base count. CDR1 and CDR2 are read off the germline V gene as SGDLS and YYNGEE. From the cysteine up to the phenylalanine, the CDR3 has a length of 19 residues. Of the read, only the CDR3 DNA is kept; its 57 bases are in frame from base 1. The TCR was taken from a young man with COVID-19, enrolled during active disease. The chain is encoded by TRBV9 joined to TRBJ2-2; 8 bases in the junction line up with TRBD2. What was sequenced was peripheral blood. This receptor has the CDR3 CASSGLTTAQTGGAGELFF. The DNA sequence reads TGTGCCAGCAGCGGCCTAACCACCGCCCAGACCGGGGGGGCCGGGGAGCTGTTTTTT.